This T cell receptor beta chain came from a study of tissue T cells after allogeneic stem cell transplantation. Background on the study: Patients with graft-versus-host disease had grafts: several unmodified, three CD34-selected and T-cell-depleted. Findings of the study overall: Anatomically similar tissues had similar TCR repertoires within each patient. Motif-based clustering found tissue-specific repertoire signatures shared across patients, though few clones were shared.

In regard to this clone: Its antigen is unknown.

The CDR3 extends over 16 amino acids. Germline V gives CDR1 MGHDK, CDR2 SYGVNS. J lost 8 bases, V lost 6 bases, and 13 bases had no gene match. Assay: immunoSEQ multiplex PCR; the TCRdb copy retains only in-frame clones and omits some. The sample holds 450 to 600 clones; 81% are singletons and the top ten take around 5.5%. Enrolled prospectively were adult allogeneic hematopoietic cell transplant recipients whose graft-versus-host disease was steroid-refractory. V and J are TRBV25-1 and TRBJ1-4, with 9 nucleotides matching TRBD1. This TCR came from a male patient aged 40-70 years with steroid-refractory graft-versus-host disease after an allogeneic stem cell transplant. The graft donor may account for some of the T cells. This material consisted of skin, taken at autopsy. CDR3 DNA: TGTGCCAGCAGCAAAATGGGGACAGGGAATATCGAAAAACTGTTTTTT. This translates into CASSKMGTGNIEKLFF. Using reference TRBV25-1 and TRBJ1-4 for the parts outside the CDR3, the full variable domain is EADIYQTPRYLVIGTGKKITLECSQTMGHDKMYWYQQDPGMELHLIHYSYGVNSTEKGDLSSESTVSRIRTEHFPLTLESARPSHTSQYLCASSKMGTGNIEKLFFGSGTQLSVL.